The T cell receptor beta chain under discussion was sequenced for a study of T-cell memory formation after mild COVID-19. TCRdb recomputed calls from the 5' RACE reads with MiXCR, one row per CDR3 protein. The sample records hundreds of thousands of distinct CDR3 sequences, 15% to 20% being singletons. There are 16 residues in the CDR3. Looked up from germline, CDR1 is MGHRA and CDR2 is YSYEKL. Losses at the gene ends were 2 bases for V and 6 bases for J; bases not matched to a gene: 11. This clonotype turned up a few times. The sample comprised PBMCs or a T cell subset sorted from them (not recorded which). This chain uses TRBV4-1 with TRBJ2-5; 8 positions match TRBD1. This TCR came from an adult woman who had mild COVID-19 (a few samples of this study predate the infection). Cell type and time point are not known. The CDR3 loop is CASSQPTDREGKTQYF. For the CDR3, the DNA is TGCGCCAGCAGCCAACCCACGGACAGGGAAGGAAAGACCCAGTACTTC.